Shown below are 6 T cell receptor beta chains from a single sample sequenced in a study of control samples from healthy donors and cancer patients. Profiled with immunoSEQ multiplex PCR; TCRdb holds only in-frame clones, not every one. Among under 450,000 clones listed, around 90% were seen once. The sequencing input was PBMCs. These receptors all stem from a man aged 35 to 55 with head and neck cancer.

The V gene is TRBV4-2, the J gene TRBJ1-6; 8 bases map to TRBD1. CDR3 length equals 18 residues. Germline V gene data show CDR1 as LGHNA and CDR2 as YNFKEQ. V was clipped by 0 bases and J by 3 bases; unmatched bases: 7. CDR3 region: CASSQDLGQDFYNSPLHF. The CDR3 bases are TGTGCCAGCAGCCAAGATCTGGGACAGGACTTCTATAATTCACCCCTCCACTTT.

The chain carries TRBV3-1 (or the pseudogene TRBV3-2) and TRBJ1-5; 9 bases align to TRBD1. The CDR3 is 17 amino acids. Germline loops: CDR1 LGHDT, CDR2 YNNKEL (reference sequence). J lost 0 bases, V lost 1 base, and 4 bases had no gene match. The CDR3 sequence: CASSQGTGVNSNQPQHF. The CDR3 DNA sequence: TGTGCCAGCAGCCAAGGGACAGGGGTTAATAGCAATCAGCCCCAGCATTTT.

This chain joins TRBV2 and TRBJ2-7; 8 bases fit TRBD1. Germline lookup yields CDR1 SNHLY and CDR2 FYNNEI. Trimming took 6 bases from V and 1 from J; bases not matched to a gene: 8. The CDR3 runs 15 residues. The CDR3 here is CASRALGQGSYEQYF. Here the CDR3 DNA reads TGTGCCAGCAGGGCCCTAGGACAGGGTTCCTACGAGCAGTACTTC.

The chain combines TRBV27 with TRBJ1-1, with D possibly being TRBD1 (6 bases). Trimming removed 5 bases from V and 6 bases from J, with 13 bases in between. The CDR3 consists of 13 residues. The V gene's germline CDR1 is MNHEY and CDR2 SMNVEV (reference sequence). The CDR3 loop reads CASSLYRDAEAFF. As DNA, the CDR3 is TGTGCCAGCAGTCTATACAGGGATGCTGAAGCTTTCTTT.

The rearrangement joins TRBV6-6 to TRBJ1-5; D is perhaps TRBD1 (5 bases). This CDR3 is built from 13 residues. Germline V gene sequence: CDR1 MNHNY, CDR2 SVGAGI (reference sequence). Deletions cut 3 bases from V and 7 bases from J, with 10 bases between. The CDR3 DNA reads TGTGCCAGCAGTTATCAGGGCGGGCAGCCCCAGCATTTT. Its protein is CASSYQGGQPQHF.

V gene TRBV7-2 combines with J gene TRBJ1-2, with D uncertain. CDR1 and CDR2 (germline): SGHTA, FQGNSA. V was trimmed by 1 base and J by 7 bases, leaving 19 bases between them. The CDR3 contains 16 residues. The CDR3 bases are TGTGCCAGCAGCTTAGGTCAGCCCTTTTGGGGTGGTGGCTACACCTTC. Protein: CASSLGQPFWGGGYTF.